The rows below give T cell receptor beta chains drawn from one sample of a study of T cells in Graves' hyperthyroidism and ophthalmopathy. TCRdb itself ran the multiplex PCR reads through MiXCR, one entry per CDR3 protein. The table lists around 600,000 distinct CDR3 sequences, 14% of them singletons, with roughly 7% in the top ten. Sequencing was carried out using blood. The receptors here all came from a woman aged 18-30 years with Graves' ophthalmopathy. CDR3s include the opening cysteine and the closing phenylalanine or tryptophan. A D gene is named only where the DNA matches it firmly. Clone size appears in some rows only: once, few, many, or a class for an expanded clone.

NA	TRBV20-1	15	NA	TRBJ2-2	CSARVDTRGTGELFF	TGCAGTGCTAGAGTGGACACTAGGGGCACCGGGGAGCTGTTTTTT
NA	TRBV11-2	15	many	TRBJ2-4	CASSPVPVLFYIQYF	TGTGCCAGCAGCCCCGTCCCCGTCCTATTCTACATTCAGTACTTC
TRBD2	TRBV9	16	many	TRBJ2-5	CASSLTVRLAEETQYF	TGTGCCAGCAGCCTCACCGTCCGGCTAGCGGAAGAGACCCAGTACTTC
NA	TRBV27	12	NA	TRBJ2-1	CATLGVDNEQFF	TGTGCCACCCTAGGGGTAGACAATGAGCAGTTCTTC
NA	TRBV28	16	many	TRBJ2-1	CASSSPGAAEGNEQFF	TGTGCCAGCAGTTCCCCCGGGGCAGCGGAGGGAAATGAGCAGTTCTTC
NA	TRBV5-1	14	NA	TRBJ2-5	CASSLGSYTETQYF	TGCGCCAGCAGCTTGGGGTCCTACACAGAGACCCAGTACTTC
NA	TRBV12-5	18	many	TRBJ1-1	CASGLILGRPDMNTEAFF	TGTGCTAGTGGTTTGATCCTCGGGCGGCCCGATATGAACACTGAAGCTTTCTTT
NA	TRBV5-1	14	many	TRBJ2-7	CASSFGDSSYEQYF	TGCGCCAGCAGCTTCGGGGACTCGTCATACGAGCAGTACTTC
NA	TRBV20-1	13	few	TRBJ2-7	CSASRHRDYEQYF	TGCAGTGCTAGTAGGCACAGGGACTACGAGCAGTACTTC
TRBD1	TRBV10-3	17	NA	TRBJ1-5	CAISESGLGQAYQPQHF	TGTGCCATCAGTGAGTCGGGATTGGGACAGGCGTATCAGCCCCAGCATTTT
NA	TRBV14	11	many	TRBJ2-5	CASSGGRTQYF	TGTGCCAGCAGCGGAGGGAGGACCCAGTACTTC
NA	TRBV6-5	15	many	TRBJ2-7	CASSYDTGTDYEQYF	TGTGCCAGCAGTTACGACACCGGGACGGACTACGAGCAGTACTTC
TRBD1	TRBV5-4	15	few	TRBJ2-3	CASSSPTGNTDTQYF	TGTGCCAGCAGCTCACCGACAGGGAACACAGATACGCAGTATTTT
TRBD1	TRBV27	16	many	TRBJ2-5	CASSSYLKGQGETQYF	TGTGCCAGCAGTTCATACTTAAAGGGACAGGGAGAGACCCAGTACTTC
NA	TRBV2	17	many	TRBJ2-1	CASSEGPTTPTDNEQFF	TGTGCCAGCAGTGAAGGCCCTACTACTCCAACCGACAATGAGCAGTTCTTC
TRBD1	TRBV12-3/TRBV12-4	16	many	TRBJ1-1	CASSLDAGQGSTEAFF	TGTGCCAGCAGTTTAGACGCGGGACAGGGAAGTACTGAAGCTTTCTTT
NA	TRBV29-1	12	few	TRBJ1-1	CTIAPGSTEAFF	TGCACCATAGCTCCCGGGAGCACTGAAGCTTTCTTT
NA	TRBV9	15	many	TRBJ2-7	CASSVGVADSYEQYF	TGTGCCAGCAGCGTAGGAGTAGCGGACTCCTACGAGCAGTACTTC
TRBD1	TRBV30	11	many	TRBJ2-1	CAWGQGNEQFF	TGTGCCTGGGGACAGGGAAATGAGCAGTTCTTC
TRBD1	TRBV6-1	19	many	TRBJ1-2	CASTGQGAQLLGNNYGYTF	TGTGCCAGCACTGGACAGGGGGCGCAATTATTAGGAAATAACTATGGCTACACCTTC
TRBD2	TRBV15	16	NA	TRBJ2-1	CATSRGSGRTYNEQFF	TGTGCCACCAGCAGAGGTAGCGGGAGGACTTACAATGAGCAGTTCTTC
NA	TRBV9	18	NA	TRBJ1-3	CASSARTDGRVSGNTIYF	TGTGCCAGCAGCGCCCGAACCGACGGACGAGTATCTGGAAACACCATATATTTT
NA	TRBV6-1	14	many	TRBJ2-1	CASSAAGGIGEQFF	TGTGCCAGCAGTGCCGCTGGAGGAATCGGTGAGCAGTTCTTC
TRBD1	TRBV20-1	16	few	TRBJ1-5	CSARESRQGINQPQHF	TGCAGTGCTAGAGAGTCCCGACAGGGGATCAATCAGCCCCAGCATTTT
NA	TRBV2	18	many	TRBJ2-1	CASSEDFDRPTPYNEQFF	TGTGCCAGCAGTGAAGATTTCGACAGGCCCACTCCCTACAATGAGCAGTTCTTC